Shown below are 5 T cell receptor beta chains from a single sample sequenced in a study of neoadjuvant anti-PD-1 for oral cavity cancer. The sample's time point: after neoadjuvant nivolumab, at surgical resection. Only in-frame clones appear in the TCRdb table, and some are missing; sequencing was by immunoSEQ multiplex PCR. Of 13,000 to 15,000 clones in the sample, under 85% were seen once. The material was PBMCs, obtained after nivolumab (anti-PD-1) treatment. These receptors came from a person aged 35 to 85 with oral cavity squamous cell carcinoma.

The rearrangement joins TRBV6-1 to TRBJ2-1, with 8 nucleotides matching TRBD2. Germline V gives CDR1 MNHNS, CDR2 SASEGT. The CDR3 runs to 14 residues. Trimming removed 6 bases from V and 1 base from J; junction bases left unmatched: 2. In DNA, the CDR3 is TGTGCCAGCAGATCTAGCGGGTCCTACAATGAGCAGTTCTTC. This gives the protein CASRSSGSYNEQFF.

This clone was picked up a small number of times. The V call is TRBV5-4, the J call TRBJ1-1, with 7 nucleotides matching TRBD1. Germline CDR1 is SGHNT and CDR2 is YYREEE (reference sequence). The CDR3 totals 15 residues. J gave up 2 bases and V 2 bases, and 6 bases lay outside the gene matches. In DNA form, the CDR3 reads TGTGCCAGCAGCTTAAGGACAGGAGCTAACACTGAAGCTTTCTTT. This sequence encodes CASSLRTGANTEAFF.

CDR3 in DNA: TGTGCCAGACTAGCTCCAGCGGGGGGCCCCGGGGAGCTGTTTTTT. Protein sequence: CARLAPAGGPGELFF. The rearrangement joins TRBV7-2 to TRBJ2-2; TRBD2 matches 9 bases. CDR1 and CDR2 (germline): SGHTA, FQGNSA. V gave up 9 bases and J gave up 6 bases; unmatched junction bases: 11. The CDR3 is made up of 15 amino acids.

V is TRBV27 and J is TRBJ2-1; no clear D. The CDR3 runs to 15 residues. Germline V lookup: CDR1 MNHEY, CDR2 SMNVEV (reference sequence). V shed 5 bases and J shed 0 bases, with 11 bases lying between them. CDR3 sequence reads: CASSIALNSYNEQFF. In DNA, the CDR3 is TGTGCCAGCAGTATAGCCCTAAACTCCTACAATGAGCAGTTCTTC.

This clone has only a few counts. The gene calls are TRBV7-3 and TRBJ1-1; D unresolved. Trimming left V 3 bases short and J 3 bases short, with 8 bases between. This CDR3 spans 13 amino acids. Germline loops: CDR1 SGHTA, CDR2 FQGTGA. CDR3 protein: CASSFGQDTEAFF. The CDR3 DNA reads TGTGCCAGCAGCTTCGGGCAGGACACTGAAGCTTTCTTT.